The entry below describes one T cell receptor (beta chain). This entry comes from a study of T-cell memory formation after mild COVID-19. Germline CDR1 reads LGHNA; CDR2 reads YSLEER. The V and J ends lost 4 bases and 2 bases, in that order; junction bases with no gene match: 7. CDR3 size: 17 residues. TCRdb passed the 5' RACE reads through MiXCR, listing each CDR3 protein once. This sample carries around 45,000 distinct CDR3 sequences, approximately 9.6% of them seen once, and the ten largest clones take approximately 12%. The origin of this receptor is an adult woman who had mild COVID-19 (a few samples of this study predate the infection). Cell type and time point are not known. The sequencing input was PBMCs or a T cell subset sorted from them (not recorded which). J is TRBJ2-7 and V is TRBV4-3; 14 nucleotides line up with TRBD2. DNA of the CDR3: TGCGCCAGCAGCCCCGGACTAGCGGGAGGAAGAACCTACGAGCAGTACTTC. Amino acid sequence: CASSPGLAGGRTYEQYF.